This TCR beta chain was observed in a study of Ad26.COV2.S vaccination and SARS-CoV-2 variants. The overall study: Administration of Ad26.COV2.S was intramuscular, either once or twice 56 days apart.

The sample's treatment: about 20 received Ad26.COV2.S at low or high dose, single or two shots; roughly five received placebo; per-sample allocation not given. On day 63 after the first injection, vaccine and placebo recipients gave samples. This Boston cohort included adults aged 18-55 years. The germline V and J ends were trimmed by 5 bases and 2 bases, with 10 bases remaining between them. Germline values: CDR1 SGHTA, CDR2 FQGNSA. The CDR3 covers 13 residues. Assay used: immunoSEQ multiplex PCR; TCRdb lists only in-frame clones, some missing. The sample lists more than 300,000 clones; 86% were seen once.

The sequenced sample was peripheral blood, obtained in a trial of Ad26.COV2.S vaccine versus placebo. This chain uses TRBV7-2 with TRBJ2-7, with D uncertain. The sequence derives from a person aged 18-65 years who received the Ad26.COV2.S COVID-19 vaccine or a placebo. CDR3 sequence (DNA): TGTGCCAGCAGCATCTGGGGAACCTACGAGCAGTACTTC. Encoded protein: CASSIWGTYEQYF.